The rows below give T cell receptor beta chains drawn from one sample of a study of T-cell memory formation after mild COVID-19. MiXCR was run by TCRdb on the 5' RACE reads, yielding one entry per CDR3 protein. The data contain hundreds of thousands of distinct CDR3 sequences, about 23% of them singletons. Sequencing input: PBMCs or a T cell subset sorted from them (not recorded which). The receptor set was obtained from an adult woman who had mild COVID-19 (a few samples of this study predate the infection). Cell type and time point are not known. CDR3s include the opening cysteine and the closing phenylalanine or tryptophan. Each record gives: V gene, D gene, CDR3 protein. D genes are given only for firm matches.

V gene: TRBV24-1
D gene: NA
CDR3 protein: CATSGGAETQYF

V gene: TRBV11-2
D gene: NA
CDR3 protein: CASSLENFHEQFF

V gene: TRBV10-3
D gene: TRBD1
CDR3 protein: CAISGQGDYGYTF

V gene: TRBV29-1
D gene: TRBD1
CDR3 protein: CSVESGGPEAFF

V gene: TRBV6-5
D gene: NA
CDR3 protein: CASSYEGHGYTF

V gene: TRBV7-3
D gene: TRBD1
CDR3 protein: CASSFSGQINTGELFF

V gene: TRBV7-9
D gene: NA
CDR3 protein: CASSLGRRDWGEQYF

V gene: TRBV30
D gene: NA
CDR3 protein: CAWSVIDGTEAFF

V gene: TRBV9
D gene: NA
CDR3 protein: CASSVGRTATEAFF

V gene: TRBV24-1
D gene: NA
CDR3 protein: CATSGGVNANEQFF

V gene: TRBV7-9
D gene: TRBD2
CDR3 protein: CASSVPGGRGNEQFF

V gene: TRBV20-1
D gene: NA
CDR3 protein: CSASITGRTEAFF